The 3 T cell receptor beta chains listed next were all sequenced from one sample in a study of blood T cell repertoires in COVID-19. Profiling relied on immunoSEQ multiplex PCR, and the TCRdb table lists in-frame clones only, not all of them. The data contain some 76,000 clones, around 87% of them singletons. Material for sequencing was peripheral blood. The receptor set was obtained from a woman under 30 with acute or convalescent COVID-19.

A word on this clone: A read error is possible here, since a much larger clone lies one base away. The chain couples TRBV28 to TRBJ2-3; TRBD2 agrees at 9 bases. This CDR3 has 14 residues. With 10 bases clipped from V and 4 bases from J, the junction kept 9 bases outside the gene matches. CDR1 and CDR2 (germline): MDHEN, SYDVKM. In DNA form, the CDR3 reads TGTGCCACGGGGCGGGGGGGGCGGGCAGATACGCAGTATTTT. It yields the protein CATGRGGRADTQYF.

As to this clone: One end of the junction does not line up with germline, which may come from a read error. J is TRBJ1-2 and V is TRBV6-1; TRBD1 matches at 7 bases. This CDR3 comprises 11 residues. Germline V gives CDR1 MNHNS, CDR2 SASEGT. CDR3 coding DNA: TGTGCCAGCAGTGAAGGACAGGGAGTGAACTTC. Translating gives CASSEGQGVNF.

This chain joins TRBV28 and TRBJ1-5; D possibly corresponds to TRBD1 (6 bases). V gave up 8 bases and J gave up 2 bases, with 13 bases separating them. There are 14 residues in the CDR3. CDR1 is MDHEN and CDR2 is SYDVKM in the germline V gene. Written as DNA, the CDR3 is TGTGCCAGCGGGGGCGGATTAGGCAATCAGCCCCAGCATTTT. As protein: CASGGGLGNQPQHF.